A single sample gave rise to the 14 T cell receptor beta chains below, sequenced in a study of T cells after yellow fever vaccination. TCRdb re-analysed the 5' RACE reads in MiXCR, keeping a single row per CDR3 protein. The table has around 230,000 distinct CDR3 sequences, 6.7% seen once. The sample in question was CD4+ T cells sorted from PBMCs, obtained on the day of the yellow fever booster vaccination. All receptors derive from a man younger than 45 who received the YFV17D yellow fever vaccine.

The table lists this clonotype with a few counts. The chain is built from TRBV7-2 and TRBJ2-7; 7 bases are a match to TRBD2. Germline lookup yields CDR1 SGHTA and CDR2 FQGNSA. This CDR3 comprises 17 residues. V gave up 0 bases and J gave up 0 bases; unmatched junction bases: 8. This CDR3 reads CASSLASGLSLSYEQYF. CDR3 bases: TGTGCCAGCAGCTTAGCCTCGGGACTATCCCTCTCCTACGAGCAGTACTTC.

The chain recombines TRBV20-1 with TRBJ2-1, with 8 nucleotides matching TRBD2. Germline V gene sequence: CDR1 DFQATT, CDR2 SNEGSKA (reference sequence). The trim removed 4 bases at V and 8 bases at J, leaving 4 bases unmatched. This CDR3 has 12 residues. The CDR3 nucleotides are TGCAGTGCTACCAGCGGGAGCCATGAGCAGTTCTTC. Residues: CSATSGSHEQFF.

This clonotype was counted at least ten times. V and J are TRBV19 and TRBJ2-5; the D gene is possibly TRBD1 (7 bases). CDR3 length: 15 amino acids. Between the trimmed V and J ends, which lost 3 bases and 2 bases, there was a span of 13 bases. Germline V gene lookup returns CDR1 LNHDA and CDR2 SQIVND (reference sequence). CDR3 sequence (DNA): TGTGCCAGTAGTATCGGAGGGACAGATCAAGAGACCCAGTACTTC. It specifies CASSIGGTDQETQYF. The full variable domain, in which reference TRBV19 and TRBJ2-5 provide the parts outside the CDR3, is DGGITQSPKYLFRKEGQNVTLSCEQNLNHDAMYWYRQDPGQGLRLIYYSQIVNDFQKGDIAEGYSVSREKKESFPLTVTSAQKNPTAFYLCASSIGGTDQETQYFGPGTRLLVL.

V is TRBV19 and J is TRBJ1-1; the D gene is possibly TRBD1 (6 bases). From germline, CDR1 is LNHDA and CDR2 SQIVND (reference sequence). Trimming cost V 9 bases and J 0 bases, with 11 bases left between them. This CDR3 has 13 amino acids. DNA of the CDR3: TGTGCCAGCGCTGGACAGATGAACACTGAAGCTTTCTTT. This translates into CASAGQMNTEAFF.

This clonotype was recorded many times. The chain couples TRBV5-1 to TRBJ2-6, with D hard to call. The CDR3 runs to 14 residues. V was trimmed by 4 bases and J by 1 base, leaving 6 bases between them. Germline lookup yields CDR1 SGHRS and CDR2 YFSETQ. The CDR3 reads CASSEASGANVLTF. In nucleotides, the CDR3 is TGCGCCAGCAGCGAGGCTTCTGGGGCCAACGTCCTGACTTTC.

Many counts were recorded for this clonotype. The gene calls are TRBV28 and TRBJ2-7, with D unresolved. Germline lookup yields CDR1 MDHEN and CDR2 SYDVKM. This CDR3 has 11 amino acids. V was pared by 6 bases and J by 9 bases, with 12 bases between. For the CDR3, the DNA is TGTGCCAGCAGCTCACGGACGAGGCAGTACTTC. Its protein is CASSSRTRQYF.

The sample holds many counts of this clonotype. The genes are TRBV7-8 and TRBJ1-6; tentative D call: TRBD1 (5 bases). Trimming took 5 bases from V and 4 from J, leaving 18 bases between them. The CDR3 is 17 amino acids. Germline CDR1 is SGHVS and CDR2 is FQNEAQ. CDR3 DNA sequence: TGTGCCAGCAGCAACTGGGGGGTCAGCCCTTATAATTCACCCCTCCACTTT. Translated: CASSNWGVSPYNSPLHF. The variable domain in full, with the rest retrieved from reference TRBV7-8 and TRBJ1-6, is GAGVSQSPRYKVAKRGQDVALRCDPISGHVSLFWYQQALGQGPEFLTYFQNEAQLDKSGLPSDRFFAERPEGSVSTLKIQRTQQEDSAVYLCASSNWGVSPYNSPLHFGNGTRLTVT.

The V gene is TRBV20-1, the J gene TRBJ2-1; 12 bases align to TRBD2. This CDR3 is 16 amino acids long. The V and J ends lost 3 bases and 2 bases, in that order; junction bases with no gene match: 5. CDR1 and CDR2 (germline): DFQATT, SNEGSKA (reference sequence). DNA of the CDR3: TGCAGTGCTAGTTCTAGCGGGAGGGGGGCCTACAATGAGCAGTTCTTC. Amino acid sequence: CSASSSGRGAYNEQFF.

V and J are TRBV5-4 and TRBJ2-1; 8 nucleotides line up with TRBD2. Per the germline V gene, CDR1 is SGHNT and CDR2 is YYREEE (reference sequence). Unmatched junction bases numbered 11, after V lost 1 base and J lost 8 bases. CDR3 size: 16 residues. CDR3 region: CASSLTSGSELDEQFF. The CDR3 coding sequence is TGTGCCAGCAGCTTGACTAGCGGCTCGGAGCTTGATGAGCAGTTCTTC. Filled out from reference TRBV5-4 and TRBJ2-1, the complete variable domain reads ETGVTQSPTHLIKTRGQQVTLRCSSQSGHNTVSWYQQALGQGPQFIFQYYREEENGRGNFPPRFSGLQFPNYSSELNVNALELDDSALYLCASSLTSGSELDEQFFGPGTRLTVL.

V and J are TRBV5-1 and TRBJ2-1; 9 bases fit TRBD1. In germline, CDR1 is SGHRS, CDR2 YFSETQ. With V trimmed by 0 bases and J by 6 bases, 4 bases remained unmatched. The CDR3 is 15 amino acids. The CDR3: CASSLAGTGTNEQFF. The CDR3 region has the DNA TGCGCCAGCAGCTTGGCCGGGACAGGGACCAATGAGCAGTTCTTC.

This chain connects TRBV4-3 to TRBJ2-7; the match to TRBD1 covers 10 bases. The junction had 2 bases not matched to a gene; V was cut back by 1 base and J by 2 bases. The germline V gene has CDR1 LGHNA and CDR2 YSLEER. This CDR3 is built from 15 residues. In DNA, the CDR3 is TGCGCCAGCAGCCAAGCCGGGACAGGGGCCTACGAGCAGTACTTC. It is translated as CASSQAGTGAYEQYF.

In its sample, this clonotype was seen once. Sequence at one end of the junction differs from germline and may be a read error. V usage is TRBV5-6 and J usage is TRBJ2-7, with 7 nucleotides matching TRBD1. Per the germline V gene, CDR1 is SGHDT and CDR2 is YYEEEE. The CDR3 length is 13 residues. The CDR3 spells CASSAGGLYELYF. The CDR3 nucleotides are TGTGCCAGCAGTGCAGGGGGTCTTTACGAGCTGTACTTC.

This clonotype was picked up one time. An end of the junction differs from the germline gene, which may be a read error. This chain connects TRBV5-8 to TRBJ2-2; the D gene could be TRBD1 or TRBD2 (5 bases each). The germline V gene encodes CDR1 SGHTS and CDR2 YDEGEE. The CDR3 spans 16 residues. The CDR3 protein is CAISVLGKGRDGELFF. The CDR3 coding sequence is TGTGCCATCAGCGTTCTCGGGAAGGGCAGGGACGGGGAGCTGTTTTTT.

This clonotype was seen a few times. The chain recombines TRBV21-1 with TRBJ2-5; whether TRBD1, the table's D call, matches the DNA was not checked. TRBV21-1 is reported as a pseudogene. The CDR3 sequence is 16 residues long. The CDR3 DNA sequence: TGTGCCAGCAGCTCCGGGGAGGAGGGGGCGAACGAGACCCAGTACTTC. It is translated as CASSSGEEGANETQYF.